A single sample gave rise to the 17 T cell receptor beta chains below, sequenced in a study of blood T cell repertoires in COVID-19. The table came from immunoSEQ multiplex PCR; TCRdb's copy has only in-frame clones and leaves some out. The table lists some 200,000 clones, 75% to 90% of them singletons. The source material was peripheral blood. These receptors all stem from a woman aged 40 to 55 with acute or convalescent COVID-19.

This chain joins TRBV13 and TRBJ1-3, with D perhaps TRBD1 (5 bases). The CDR3 has 15 residues. From germline, CDR1 is PRHDT and CDR2 FYEKMQ (reference sequence). The germline V and J ends were trimmed by 3 bases and 0 bases, with 9 bases remaining between them. This CDR3 reads CASSFRDSSGNTIYF. The CDR3 coding sequence is TGTGCCAGCAGCTTTCGAGACAGCTCTGGAAACACCATATATTTT.

The chain links TRBV21-1 to TRBJ1-1. TRBV21-1 is an annotated pseudogene. This CDR3 comprises 15 residues. The CDR3 reads CASSGAGGMNTEAFF. The CDR3 DNA is TGTGCCAGCAGCGGTGCGGGGGGAATGAACACTGAAGCTTTCTTT.

The rearrangement uses TRBV27 and TRBJ1-5, with a tentative D call TRBD1 (5 bases). The CDR3 has 15 residues. V was cut by 6 bases and J by 3 bases, with 15 bases left in between. Per germline, CDR1 MNHEY and CDR2 SMNVEV (reference sequence). The CDR3 DNA follows: TGTGCCAGCAGCCTCAGGGATGGGATCAATCAGCCCCAGCATTTT. Translated: CASSLRDGINQPQHF.

V is TRBV10-3 and J is TRBJ1-5; D is ambiguous. Trimming took off 4 bases at V and 7 bases at J, with 14 bases between the two ends. Germline assignment: CDR1 ENHRY and CDR2 SYGVKD. The CDR3 has 14 amino acids. As DNA, the CDR3 is TGTGCCATCAGTGCTGATCCCACGGGGCAGCCCCAGCATTTT. Translated, it gives CAISADPTGQPQHF.

The rearrangement joins TRBV11-2 to TRBJ2-1; 8 bases agree with TRBD2. V trimming: 6 bases; J trimming: 4 bases; junction bases outside the gene matches: 11. The CDR3 sequence is 16 residues long. Germline CDR1 reads SGHAT; CDR2 reads FQNNGV. This CDR3 is CASRREAGALYNEQFF. The CDR3 DNA reads TGTGCCAGCAGGAGGGAAGCGGGAGCTCTTTACAATGAGCAGTTCTTC.

The genes are TRBV10-3 and TRBJ2-2, with D perhaps TRBD1 (7 bases). CDR1 is ENHRY and CDR2 is SYGVKD in the germline V gene. The CDR3 extends over 15 amino acids. Trimming removed 10 bases at V and 1 base at J, with 16 bases between. The CDR3 DNA follows: TGTGCCACCCTAAGACAGGGAGGGAACACCGGGGAGCTGTTTTTT. This sequence encodes CATLRQGGNTGELFF.

The genes are TRBV4-1 and TRBJ2-1; TRBD2 agrees at 13 bases. From germline, CDR1 is MGHRA and CDR2 YSYEKL. CDR3 length: 15 residues. The V segment lost 4 bases and the J segment 7 bases; nucleotides outside the gene matches: 4. DNA for the CDR3: TGCGCCAGCAGCCTCGGACTAGCGGGAGTAAATGAGCAGTTCTTC. Amino acid sequence: CASSLGLAGVNEQFF.

The chain employs TRBV27 and TRBJ2-1; 7 bases are a match to TRBD1. Germline values: CDR1 MNHEY, CDR2 SMNVEV (reference sequence). The J segment lost 4 bases and the V segment lost 8 bases, leaving 11 bases of the junction unmatched. This CDR3 has 15 amino acids. CDR3 residues: CASGKDRSHYNEQFF. Here the CDR3 DNA reads TGTGCCAGCGGGAAGGACAGGAGCCATTACAATGAGCAGTTCTTC.

This chain connects TRBV19 to TRBJ1-5; D is ambiguous. The CDR3 length is 13 residues. V was trimmed by 1 base and J by 4 bases, leaving 5 bases between them. Germline V gene data show CDR1 as LNHDA and CDR2 as SQIVND (reference sequence). The CDR3 loop is CASSIALNQPQHF. The CDR3 DNA reads TGTGCCAGTAGTATAGCCCTAAATCAGCCCCAGCATTTT.

The V and J genes are TRBV5-1 and TRBJ1-4; 12 nucleotides agree with TRBD1. V shed 5 bases and J 12 bases; nucleotides not matched to a gene: 20. This CDR3 contains 18 residues. CDR1 SGHRS and CDR2 YFSETQ come from the germline V gene. The CDR3 nucleotides read TGCGCCAGCAGACCGACTTACCGGGACAGGGGGCGCAGGTACGAACTGTTTTTT. Protein sequence: CASRPTYRDRGRRYELFF.

The chain links TRBV5-1 to TRBJ1-4; D gene uncertain. The CDR3 spans 17 residues. V lost 4 bases to trimming and J lost 8 bases, with 24 bases between them. The V gene's germline CDR1 is SGHRS and CDR2 YFSETQ. The CDR3, as DNA: TGCGCCAGCAGCCGTAGCCTGGCGGCAGACCGTAACGAAAAACTGTTTTTT. This gives the protein CASSRSLAADRNEKLFF.

This clone was detected a few times. The chain combines TRBV18 with TRBJ1-2, with D unclear. The CDR3 covers 14 residues. The V and J ends lost 1 base and 8 bases respectively, with 14 bases between them. Germline CDR1 and CDR2: KGHSH and LQKENI. Written as DNA, the CDR3 is TGTGCCAGCTCACCACAGGGAGGGCGTGACGGCTACACCTTC. It encodes CASSPQGGRDGYTF.

The chain uses TRBV12-5 and TRBJ2-1; no definite D call. Germline V gene lookup returns CDR1 LGHNT and CDR2 FRNRAP. V dropped 2 bases and J dropped 10 bases, with 9 bases sitting between them. The CDR3 totals 12 residues. The CDR3 spells CASGLPHSEQFF. CDR3 bases: TGTGCTAGTGGTTTGCCCCACTCCGAGCAGTTCTTC.

The V gene is TRBV7-2, the J gene TRBJ1-3, with D possibly being TRBD1 (6 bases). This CDR3 region has 18 residues. CDR1 and CDR2 (germline): SGHTA, FQGNSA. V dropped 5 bases and J dropped 1 base, with 21 bases sitting between them. The CDR3 reads CASSPPRQGSRSGNTIYF. The CDR3 bases are TGTGCCAGCAGCCCCCCTCGGCAGGGGTCGAGATCTGGAAACACCATATATTTT.

This clone was seen only a few times. V gene TRBV6-4 combines with J gene TRBJ1-5; maybe TRBD1 (6 bases). From germline, CDR1 is MRHNA and CDR2 SNTAGT. The CDR3 is 14 amino acids. V was cut by 3 bases and J by 6 bases, with 12 bases left in between. CDR3 protein: CASSEQTGGQPQHF. The CDR3 nucleotides read TGTGCCAGCAGTGAGCAGACAGGCGGTCAGCCCCAGCATTTT.

The chain couples TRBV4-1 to TRBJ1-5, with D perhaps matching TRBD1 (6 bases). CDR1 is MGHRA, CDR2 YSYEKL, per germline. The CDR3 contains 16 residues. The V end was cut by 3 bases, the J end by 6 bases, with 18 bases between. CDR3 in DNA: TGCGCCAGCAGCCAGAGTACAGGGAGTATGGGTCAGCCCCAGCATTTT. Translating gives CASSQSTGSMGQPQHF.

This chain links TRBV7-2 with TRBJ2-5, with 8 nucleotides matching TRBD2. This CDR3 is 16 amino acids long. Germline V CDR1 and CDR2: SGHTA, FQGNSA. V was clipped by 5 bases and J by 7 bases; unmatched bases: 15. CDR3 bases: TGTGCCAGCAGCCCAAGACCTAGCGGGTCGGAGGGGACCCAGTACTTC. This gives the protein CASSPRPSGSEGTQYF.